This T cell receptor beta chain emerged from a study of blood T cell repertoires in COVID-19. Study in general: Samples of COVID-19 (acute and convalescent) were obtained from the United States, Italy and Spain. From T cells, B-cell-depleted T cells, or PBMCs came the material, which was cDNA or gDNA.

The CDR3 runs 15 residues. In germline, CDR1 is SEHNR, CDR2 FQNEAQ (reference sequence). Trimming pared 1 base from V and 2 bases from J, leaving 12 bases between. Clones were read by immunoSEQ multiplex PCR, and TCRdb kept only the in-frame ones, dropping some. The table includes around 110,000 clones, approximately 82% detected once. Sequencing was performed on peripheral blood. This rearrangement joins TRBV7-9 to TRBJ2-7; the D gene is possibly TRBD1 (5 bases). The sequence was collected from a man under 40 with acute or convalescent COVID-19. In nucleotides, the CDR3 is TGTGCCAGCAGCTTAGAGGGGCAGGGAACCTACGAGCAGTACTTC. It is translated as CASSLEGQGTYEQYF.